These T cell receptor beta chains were read from a single sample in a study of T cell responses to AZD1222 COVID-19 vaccine. Clones were sequenced by immunoSEQ multiplex PCR, and TCRdb holds only the in-frame ones, with some missing. Among some 90,000 clones listed, about 88% were seen once. This sample comprised peripheral blood, obtained on day 0 of AZD1222 vaccination. Every receptor here comes from an adult in good health. The CDR3 runs from the conserved cysteine through the conserved F or W. Fields, in order: D gene, clone size, V gene, J gene, CDR3 DNA, CDR3 protein. A D gene is named only where the DNA matches it firmly. The listing skips clone size in some rows; elsewhere it reads once, few, many or a size class.

.	.	TRBV29-1	TRBJ1-1	TGCAGCGTTGAAGATCCTGCCGGGAGGGGAACTGAAGCTTTCTTT	CSVEDPAGRGTEAFF
.	.	TRBV5-1	TRBJ1-1	TGCGCCAGCAGCTTCGGGGCCGAGAACACTGAAGCTTTCTTT	CASSFGAENTEAFF
.	.	TRBV27	TRBJ2-3	TGTGCCAGCAGCTATACGGGCGATACGCAGTATTTT	CASSYTGDTQYF
.	.	TRBV7-9	TRBJ1-1	TGTGCCACCGGGGGCGGCCCGAACACTGAAGCTTTCTTT	CATGGGPNTEAFF
TRBD1	.	TRBV6-6	TRBJ1-3	TGTGCCAGCACCCTACAGGGGGCGCTTGGAAACACCATATATTTT	CASTLQGALGNTIYF
.	once	TRBV19	TRBJ1-3	TGTGCCAGTAGTATCCCCGGGCGGACAAACACCATATATTTT	CASSIPGRTNTIYF
.	.	TRBV14	TRBJ1-1	TGTGCCAGCAGCCTTACGGGTGCAACGGCTTTCTTT	CASSLTGATAFF
TRBD2	.	TRBV2	TRBJ2-7	TGTGCCAGCAGTTATGCGGGAGGACCCCTGGAGCAGTACTTC	CASSYAGGPLEQYF
.	few	TRBV2	TRBJ2-5	TGTGCCAGCACTCGAGAGGCAGGGCACCAAGAGACCCAGTACTTC	CASTREAGHQETQYF
.	.	TRBV6-2/TRBV6-3	TRBJ2-3	TGTGCCAGCAGTTACTCAGGACTATACACAGATACGCAGTATTTT	CASSYSGLYTDTQYF
.	.	TRBV7-2	TRBJ2-7	TGTGCCAGCAGCCCCTCCGGGACGGGTGACTACGAGCAGTACTTC	CASSPSGTGDYEQYF
.	.	TRBV28	TRBJ1-4	TGTGCCGGCAGCCGGGGTGCAGGGTGGGAAAAACTGTTTTTT	CAGSRGAGWEKLFF
.	.	TRBV28	TRBJ2-7	TGTGCCAGCAGCTGGATAGACTACGAGCAGTACTTC	CASSWIDYEQYF
TRBD2	.	TRBV15	TRBJ2-1	TGTGCCACCAGCACCTCGACTAGCGGTAATTCCAATGAGCAGTTCTTC	CATSTSTSGNSNEQFF
.	.	TRBV7-2	TRBJ1-2	TGTGCCAGCAGCTCCCCGGGACATAGGGGCTACACCTTC	CASSSPGHRGYTF
TRBD1	.	TRBV6-4	TRBJ1-4	TGTGCCAGCAGTGGCCAGACAGGGGGGACGGTAGTCAGTGAAAAACTGTTTTTT	CASSGQTGGTVVSEKLFF
TRBD1	.	TRBV3-1/TRBV3-2	TRBJ1-2	TGTGCCAGCAGCCGGACAGGGAACTATGGCTACACCTTC	CASSRTGNYGYTF
.	once	TRBV5-4	TRBJ2-1	TGTGCCAGCAGCCATCCAACAGACACCTACAATGAGCAGTTCTTC	CASSHPTDTYNEQFF
.	.	TRBV19	TRBJ1-1	TGTGCCAGTAGTATGGAGGGACCTTACGCCTCGAACACTGAAGCTTTCTTT	CASSMEGPYASNTEAFF
.	.	TRBV15	TRBJ2-7	TGTGCCACCAGCAGAGATCCCCTCTACGAGCAGTACTTC	CATSRDPLYEQYF
.	.	TRBV6-5	TRBJ1-2	TGTGCCAGCACCGAAAATCACGGAGCTAACTATGGCTACACCTTC	CASTENHGANYGYTF
TRBD1	once	TRBV10-3	TRBJ2-3	TGTGCCATCAGTGGGGACAGGGACGATACGCAGTATTTT	CAISGDRDDTQYF
.	.	TRBV5-8	TRBJ1-2	TGTGCCAGCAGCTTAACCTTCAGGAGTGGCTACACCTTC	CASSLTFRSGYTF
TRBD2	.	TRBV5-4	TRBJ2-3	TGTGCCAGCAGCTTGGCACTAGCGACAGATACGCAGTATTTT	CASSLALATDTQYF